This is a list of T cell receptor beta chains from one sample in a study of T cells in Graves' hyperthyroidism and ophthalmopathy. TCRdb reanalysed the multiplex PCR reads using MiXCR and keeps one entry per CDR3 protein. The sample includes about 520,000 distinct CDR3 sequences, roughly a quarter seen only once; the top ten take roughly 12%. Sequencing input: blood. The receptors here all came from a woman in her thirties with Graves' ophthalmopathy. CDR3s include the opening cysteine and the closing phenylalanine or tryptophan. D genes are given only for firm matches. Clone size is not always given. Where it is, it says once, few, many or a class for expanded clones.

NA	TRBJ1-1	many	TRBV28	TGTGCCAGCAGTCGGACAGAGGGCACTGAAGCTTTCTTT	CASSRTEGTEAFF
TRBD2	TRBJ2-7	many	TRBV20-1	TGCAGTGCTAGAGTTCTAGCGGGGGCCTGGGTCGAGCAGTACTTC	CSARVLAGAWVEQYF
NA	TRBJ1-2	NA	TRBV6-1	TGTGCCAGCACCCCATCGGGGGGCGGCTATGGCTACACCTTC	CASTPSGGGYGYTF
TRBD1	TRBJ1-2	many	TRBV29-1	TGCAGCGTTGAAGACCCGGGACAGGGGTATGGCTACACCTTC	CSVEDPGQGYGYTF
TRBD1	TRBJ1-1	many	TRBV5-1	TGCGCCAGCAGCTGGGGGACAGGGATGGGCACTGAAGCTTTCTTT	CASSWGTGMGTEAFF
NA	TRBJ1-1	few	TRBV11-2	TGTGCCAGCAGCTCACAGGGTGCCGCCCCGGGCACTGAAGCTTTCTTT	CASSSQGAAPGTEAFF
NA	TRBJ1-1	many	TRBV20-1	TGCAGTGCCACCGGACGGAGTACCGAAGCTTTCTTT	CSATGRSTEAFF
NA	TRBJ1-1	many	TRBV29-1	TGCAGCGTTGTGGGGGGGAGAATCACTGAAGCTTTCTTT	CSVVGGRITEAFF
TRBD2	TRBJ2-7	few	TRBV11-1	TGTGCCAGCAGCCCCAAGCTAGGAATACTAGCGGGGGGGCGGTTCGAGCAGTACTTC	CASSPKLGILAGGRFEQYF
NA	TRBJ2-7	NA	TRBV28	TGTGCCAGCAGTTTTCCTGACCGACACGAGCAGTACTTC	CASSFPDRHEQYF
TRBD2	TRBJ2-7	NA	TRBV19	TGTGCCAGTAGTACGGGGCTAGCGGGAAACTACGAGCAGTACTTC	CASSTGLAGNYEQYF
NA	TRBJ1-3	NA	TRBV29-1	TGCAGCGTCGCCGCTACAGGGTTTGGAAACACCATATATTTT	CSVAATGFGNTIYF
NA	TRBJ2-7	many	TRBV6-2/TRBV6-3	TGTGCCAGCAGACTCAGGGTAGGATCATACGAGCAGTACTTC	CASRLRVGSYEQYF
TRBD1	TRBJ1-6	NA	TRBV6-1	TGTGCCAGCAGACAACCGGGACAGGGGAATTCACCCCTCCACTTT	CASRQPGQGNSPLHF
TRBD1	TRBJ1-1	many	TRBV20-1	TGCAGTGCTCTAGGACAGGGAATAGGTGAAGCTTTCTTT	CSALGQGIGEAFF
NA	TRBJ2-2	many	TRBV2	TGTGCCAGCAGTGAATCCCGCTCGGCTACCGGGGAGCTGTTTTTT	CASSESRSATGELFF
TRBD2	TRBJ2-7	many	TRBV7-2	TGTGCCAGCAGCCTAACCCTAGCGGGGGCCCCCTACGAGCAGTACTTC	CASSLTLAGAPYEQYF